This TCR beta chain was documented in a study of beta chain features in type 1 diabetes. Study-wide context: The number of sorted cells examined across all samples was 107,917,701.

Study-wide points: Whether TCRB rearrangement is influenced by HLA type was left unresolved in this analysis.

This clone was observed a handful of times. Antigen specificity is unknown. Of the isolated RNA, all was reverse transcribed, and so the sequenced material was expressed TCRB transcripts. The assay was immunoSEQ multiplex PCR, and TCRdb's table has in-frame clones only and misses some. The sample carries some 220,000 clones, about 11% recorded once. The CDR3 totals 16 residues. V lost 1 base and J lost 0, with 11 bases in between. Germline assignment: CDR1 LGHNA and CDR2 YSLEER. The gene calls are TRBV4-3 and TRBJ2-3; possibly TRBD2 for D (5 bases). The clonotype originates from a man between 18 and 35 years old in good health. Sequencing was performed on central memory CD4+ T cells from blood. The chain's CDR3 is CASSQGSGLSTDTQYF. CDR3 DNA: TGCGCCAGCAGCCAAGGCAGCGGACTTAGCACAGATACGCAGTATTTT.